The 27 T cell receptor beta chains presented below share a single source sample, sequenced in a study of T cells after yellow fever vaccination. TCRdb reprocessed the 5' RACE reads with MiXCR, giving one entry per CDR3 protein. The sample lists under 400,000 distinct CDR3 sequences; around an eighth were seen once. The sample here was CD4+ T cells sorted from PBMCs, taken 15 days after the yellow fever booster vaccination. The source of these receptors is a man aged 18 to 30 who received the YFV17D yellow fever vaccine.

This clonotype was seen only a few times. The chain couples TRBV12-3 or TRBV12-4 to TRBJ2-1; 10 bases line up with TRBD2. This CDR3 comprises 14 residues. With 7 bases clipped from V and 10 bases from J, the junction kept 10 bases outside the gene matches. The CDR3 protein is CASTLGPSGREQFF. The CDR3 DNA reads TGTGCCAGCACCCTAGGGCCTAGCGGGAGAGAGCAGTTCTTC.

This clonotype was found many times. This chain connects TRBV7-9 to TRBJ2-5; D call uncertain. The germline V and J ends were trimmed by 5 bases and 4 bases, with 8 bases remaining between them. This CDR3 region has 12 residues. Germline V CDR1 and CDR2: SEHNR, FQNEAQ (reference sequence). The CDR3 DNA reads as TGTGCCAGCAGCCCATACACAGAGACCCAGTACTTC. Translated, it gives CASSPYTETQYF.

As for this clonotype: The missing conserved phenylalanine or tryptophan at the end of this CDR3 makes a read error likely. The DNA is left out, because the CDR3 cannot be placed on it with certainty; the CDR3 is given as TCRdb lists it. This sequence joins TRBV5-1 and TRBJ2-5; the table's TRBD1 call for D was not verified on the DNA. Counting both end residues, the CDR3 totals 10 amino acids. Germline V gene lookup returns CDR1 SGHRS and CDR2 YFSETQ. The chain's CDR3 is CASSVAGQGT.

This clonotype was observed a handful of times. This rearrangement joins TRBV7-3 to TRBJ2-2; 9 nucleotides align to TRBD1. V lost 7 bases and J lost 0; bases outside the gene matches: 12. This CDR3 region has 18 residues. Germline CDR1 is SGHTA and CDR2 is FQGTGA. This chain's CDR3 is CASNPGGTGTSNTGELFF. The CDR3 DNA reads TGTGCCAGCAACCCGGGCGGGACAGGGACCTCGAACACCGGGGAGCTGTTTTTT.

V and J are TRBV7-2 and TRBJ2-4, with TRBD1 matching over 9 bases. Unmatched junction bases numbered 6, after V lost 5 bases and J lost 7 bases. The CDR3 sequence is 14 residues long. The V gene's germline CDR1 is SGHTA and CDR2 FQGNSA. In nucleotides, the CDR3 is TGTGCCAGCAGCGCAACAGGGGGCAGGAACATTCAGTACTTC. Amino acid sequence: CASSATGGRNIQYF.

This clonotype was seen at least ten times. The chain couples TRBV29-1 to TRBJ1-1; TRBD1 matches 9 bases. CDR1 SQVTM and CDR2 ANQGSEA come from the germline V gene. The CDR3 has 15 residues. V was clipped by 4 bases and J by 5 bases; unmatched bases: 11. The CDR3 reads CSVGLTGGAGTEAFF. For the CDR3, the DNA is TGCAGCGTTGGCCTTACAGGGGGCGCGGGGACTGAAGCTTTCTTT. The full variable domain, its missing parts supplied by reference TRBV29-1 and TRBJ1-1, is SAVISQKPSRDICQRGTSLTIQCQVDSQVTMMFWYRQQPGQSLTLIATANQGSEATYESGFVIDKFPISRPNLTFSTLTVSNMSPEDSSIYLCSVGLTGGAGTEAFFGQGTRLTVV.

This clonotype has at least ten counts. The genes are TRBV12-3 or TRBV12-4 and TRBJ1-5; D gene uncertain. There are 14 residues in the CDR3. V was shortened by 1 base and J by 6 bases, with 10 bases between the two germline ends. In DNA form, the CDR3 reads TGTGCCAGCAGTTTAGGAGGGTTGGGTCAGCCCCAGCATTTT. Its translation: CASSLGGLGQPQHF.

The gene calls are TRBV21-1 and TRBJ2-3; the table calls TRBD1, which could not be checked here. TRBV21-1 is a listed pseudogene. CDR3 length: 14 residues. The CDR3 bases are TGTGCCAGCAGCCAACGGGACCACACAGATACGCAGTATTTT. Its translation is CASSQRDHTDTQYF.

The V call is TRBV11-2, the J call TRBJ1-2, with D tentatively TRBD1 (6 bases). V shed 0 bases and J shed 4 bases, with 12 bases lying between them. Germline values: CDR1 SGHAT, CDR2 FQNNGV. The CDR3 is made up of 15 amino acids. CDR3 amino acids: CASSLDLADSYGYTF. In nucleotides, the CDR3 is TGTGCCAGCAGCTTAGATCTAGCGGACAGCTATGGCTACACCTTC.

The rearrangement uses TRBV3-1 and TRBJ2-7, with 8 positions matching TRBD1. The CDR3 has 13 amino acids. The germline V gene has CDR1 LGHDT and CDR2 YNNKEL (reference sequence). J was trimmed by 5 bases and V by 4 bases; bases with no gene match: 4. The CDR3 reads CASSLGTGDEQYF. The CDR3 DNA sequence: TGTGCCAGCAGCCTTGGGACAGGCGACGAGCAGTACTTC.

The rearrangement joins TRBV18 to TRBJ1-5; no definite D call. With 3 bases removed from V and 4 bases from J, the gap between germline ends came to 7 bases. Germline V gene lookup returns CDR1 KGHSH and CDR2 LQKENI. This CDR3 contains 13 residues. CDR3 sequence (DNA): TGTGCCAGCTCACCGGAGAATAATCAGCCCCAGCATTTT. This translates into CASSPENNQPQHF.

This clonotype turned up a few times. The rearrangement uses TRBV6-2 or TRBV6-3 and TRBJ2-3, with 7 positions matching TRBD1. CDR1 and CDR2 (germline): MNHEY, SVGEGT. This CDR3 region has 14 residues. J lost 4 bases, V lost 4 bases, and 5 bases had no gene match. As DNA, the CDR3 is TGTGCCAGCAGTTTCCGGGACAGCTCAGATACGCAGTATTTT. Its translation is CASSFRDSSDTQYF.

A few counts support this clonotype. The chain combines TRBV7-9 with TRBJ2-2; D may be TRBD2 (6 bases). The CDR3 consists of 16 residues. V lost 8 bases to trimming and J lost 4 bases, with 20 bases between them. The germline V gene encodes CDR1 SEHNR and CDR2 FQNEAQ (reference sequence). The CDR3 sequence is CASSTTGVGSTGELFF. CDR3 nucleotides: TGTGCCAGCTCTACGACGGGAGTCGGATCCACCGGGGAGCTGTTTTTT.

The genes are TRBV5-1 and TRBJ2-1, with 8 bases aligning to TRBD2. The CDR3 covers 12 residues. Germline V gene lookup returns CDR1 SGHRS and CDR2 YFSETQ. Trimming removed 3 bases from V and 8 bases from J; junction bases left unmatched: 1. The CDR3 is CASSWRGDEQFF. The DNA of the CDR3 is TGCGCCAGCAGCTGGCGGGGGGATGAGCAGTTCTTC. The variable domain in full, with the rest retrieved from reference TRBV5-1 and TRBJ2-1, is KAGVTQTPRYLIKTRGQQVTLSCSPISGHRSVSWYQQTPGQGLQFLFEYFSETQRNKGNFPGRFSGRQFSNSRSEMNVSTLELGDSALYLCASSWRGDEQFFGPGTRLTVL.

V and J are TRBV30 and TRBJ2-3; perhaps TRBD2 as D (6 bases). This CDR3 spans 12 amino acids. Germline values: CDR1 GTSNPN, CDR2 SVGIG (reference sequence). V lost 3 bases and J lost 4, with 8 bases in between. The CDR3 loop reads CAWRREADTQYF. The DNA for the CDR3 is TGTGCCTGGAGAAGGGAGGCAGATACGCAGTATTTT. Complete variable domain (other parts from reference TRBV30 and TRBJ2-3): SQTIHQWPATLVQPVGSPLSLECTVEGTSNPNLYWYRQAAGRGLQLLFYSVGIGQISSEVPQNLSASRPQDRQFILSSKKLLLSDSGFYLCAWRREADTQYFGPGTRLTVL.

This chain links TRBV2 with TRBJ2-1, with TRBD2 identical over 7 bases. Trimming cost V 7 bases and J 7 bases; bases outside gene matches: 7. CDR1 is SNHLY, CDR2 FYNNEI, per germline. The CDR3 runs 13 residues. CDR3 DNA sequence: TGTGCCAGCACAAGCGGGGCTATTAATGAGCAGTTCTTC. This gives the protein CASTSGAINEQFF.

The CDR3 spells CASSQTLGGVQETQYF. CDR3 nucleotides: TGTGCCAGCAGCCAAACACTAGGCGGGGTTCAAGAGACCCAGTACTTC. This chain uses TRBV4-2 with TRBJ2-5, with D maybe TRBD2 (6 bases). Germline assignment: CDR1 LGHNA and CDR2 YNFKEQ. The CDR3 loop spans 16 amino acids. Deletions cut 2 bases from V and 2 bases from J, with 15 bases between.

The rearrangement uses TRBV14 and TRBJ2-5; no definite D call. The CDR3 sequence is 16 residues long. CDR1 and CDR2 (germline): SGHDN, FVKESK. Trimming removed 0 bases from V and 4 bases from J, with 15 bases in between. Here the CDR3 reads CASSQDPRRLLETQYF. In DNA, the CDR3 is TGTGCCAGCAGCCAAGATCCCCGAAGGCTTCTAGAGACCCAGTACTTC.

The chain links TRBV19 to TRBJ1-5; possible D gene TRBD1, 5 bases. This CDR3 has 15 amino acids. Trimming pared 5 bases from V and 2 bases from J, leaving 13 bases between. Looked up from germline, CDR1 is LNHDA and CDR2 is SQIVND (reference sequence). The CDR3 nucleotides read TGTGCCAGTAGTGTCTCCGGGACGGGCAATCAGCCCCAGCATTTT. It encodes CASSVSGTGNQPQHF.

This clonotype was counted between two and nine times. CDR3 loop: CASSLAQESEAFF. The CDR3 DNA sequence: TGTGCCAGCAGCTTAGCTCAGGAGTCTGAAGCTTTCTTT. This chain links TRBV7-9 with TRBJ1-1; D is undetermined. The V gene lost 0 bases and the J gene lost 6 bases, with 8 bases spanning the gap. The CDR3 spans 13 residues. CDR1 SEHNR and CDR2 FQNEAQ come from the germline V gene (reference sequence).

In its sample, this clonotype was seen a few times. CDR3 DNA sequence: TGTGCCAGCAGCTTAGCCCAGGAGGTAGATACGCAGTATTTT. It encodes CASSLAQEVDTQYF. V and J are TRBV7-2 and TRBJ2-3, with TRBD2 as a possible D gene (5 bases). Trimming took off 0 bases at V and 5 bases at J, with 9 bases between the two ends. Per the germline V gene, CDR1 is SGHTA and CDR2 is FQGNSA. CDR3 length: 14 residues. The variable domain in full, with the rest retrieved from reference TRBV7-2 and TRBJ2-3, is GAGVSQSPSNKVTEKGKDVELRCDPISGHTALYWYRQSLGQGLEFLIYFQGNSAPDKSGLPSDRFSAERTGGSVSTLTIQRTQQEDSAVYLCASSLAQEVDTQYFGPGTRLTVL.

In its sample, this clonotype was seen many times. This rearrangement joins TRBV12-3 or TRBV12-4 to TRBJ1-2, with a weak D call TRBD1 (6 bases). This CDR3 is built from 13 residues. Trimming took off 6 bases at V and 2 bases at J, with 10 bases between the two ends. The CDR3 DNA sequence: TGTGCCAGCAGCCTCGGACAGAACTATGGCTACACCTTC. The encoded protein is CASSLGQNYGYTF.

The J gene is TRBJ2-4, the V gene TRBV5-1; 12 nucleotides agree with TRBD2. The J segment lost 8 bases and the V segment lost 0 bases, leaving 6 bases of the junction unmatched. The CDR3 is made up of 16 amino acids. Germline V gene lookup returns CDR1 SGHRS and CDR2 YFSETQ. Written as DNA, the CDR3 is TGCGCCAGCAGCTTGGGGACTAGCGGGGATGGGGACATTCAGTACTTC. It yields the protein CASSLGTSGDGDIQYF.

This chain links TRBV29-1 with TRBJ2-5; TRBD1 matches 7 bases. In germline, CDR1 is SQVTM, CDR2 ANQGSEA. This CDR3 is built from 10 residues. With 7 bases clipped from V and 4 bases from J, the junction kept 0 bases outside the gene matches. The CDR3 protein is CSAGGETQYF. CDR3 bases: TGCAGCGCAGGGGGAGAGACCCAGTACTTC.

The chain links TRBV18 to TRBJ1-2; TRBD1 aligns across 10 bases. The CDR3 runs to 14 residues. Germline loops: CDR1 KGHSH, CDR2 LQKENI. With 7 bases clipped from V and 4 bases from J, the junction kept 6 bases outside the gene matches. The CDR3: CASLPGQGPYGYTF. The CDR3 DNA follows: TGTGCCAGCTTACCGGGACAGGGGCCCTATGGCTACACCTTC.

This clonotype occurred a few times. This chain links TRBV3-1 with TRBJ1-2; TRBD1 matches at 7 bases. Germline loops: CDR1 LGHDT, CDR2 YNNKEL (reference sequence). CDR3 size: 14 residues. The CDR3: CVSSLSGGEGGYTF. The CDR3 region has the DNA TGTGTGAGCAGCCTATCAGGGGGAGAAGGTGGCTACACCTTC.

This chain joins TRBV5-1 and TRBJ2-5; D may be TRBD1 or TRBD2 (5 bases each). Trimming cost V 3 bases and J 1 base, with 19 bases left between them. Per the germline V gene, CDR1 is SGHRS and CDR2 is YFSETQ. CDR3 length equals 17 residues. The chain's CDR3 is CASSSIRDGNFQETQYF. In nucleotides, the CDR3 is TGCGCCAGCAGCTCAATCCGGGACGGCAATTTCCAAGAGACCCAGTACTTC.